The TCR beta chain described here comes from a study of cytomegalovirus exposure and HLA in healthy donors. This clone showed up just once. Its specificity is unknown. Study-wide results and limits: Several V segments, TRBV6-2 and TRBV6-3 among them, could not be told apart and were dropped. HLA alleles showed associations with roughly 17,000 TCR beta sequences in a later analysis, at a 0.05 false discovery rate.

Healthy bone marrow donors supplied every sample. 60 Vbeta and 13 Jbeta primers were used in PCR. Clones were sequenced by immunoSEQ multiplex PCR, and TCRdb holds only the in-frame ones, with some missing. Of about 120,000 clones detected, 65% to 80% appear once; the ten largest clones hold roughly 2.6%. The V and J ends lost 6 bases and 6 bases respectively, with 11 bases between them. CDR1 is MNHEY and CDR2 is SVGAGI in the germline V gene. The CDR3 length is 13 residues. The genes are TRBV6-5 and TRBJ2-2, with D perhaps matching TRBD2 (6 bases). This clonotype was sampled from a female donor in good health and CMV-seronegative. The sequenced sample was PBMCs. CDR3 DNA sequence: TGTGCCAGCAGCCTCACTAGCTCCGGGGAGCTGTTTTTT. It is translated as CASSLTSSGELFF.